Sequencing of this T cell receptor gamma chain was carried out in a study of intestinal T cells in coeliac disease (dated by TCRdb to 2018 to 2020). Regarding the study in general: In the TRG cohort, coeliac patients were much younger than controls, with a mean age of 16.0 years compared with about 55 years. Duodenal biopsies from some 30 coeliac disease patients and over 20 non-coeliac controls made up a second, larger TCR-gamma (TRG) cohort. Duodenal biopsies from roughly 10 coeliac disease patients and roughly 10 non-coeliac controls were included in the TCR-delta (TRD) cohort.

Results the study describes overall, beyond this receptor: FFPE-derived DNA was found to be relatively degraded, and loss of a proportion of TCR sequences in each sample was likely caused by this degradation. Age was significantly different between the coeliac and control groups, but splitting the analysis by age did not give a significant classification. There was no way to tell repeated CDR3 amino acid sequences apart from PCR duplicates. In training, clustering based on TRD kmers put all 20 or so biopsies in the right class, and the reported leave-one-out accuracy was 85% to 95%. TRG clustering correctly classified 51 of 54 biopsies (roughly 94%), with a reported leave-one-out accuracy of about 87%.

The germline V gene (reference sequence) gives CDR1 as VTNTFY and CDR2 as YDVSTARD. The CDR3 has 15 amino acids, counting the end cysteine and phenylalanine. Only the CDR3 portion is preserved as DNA: 45 bases, with reading frame beginning at the first base. Clipping removes 3 bases from V and 0 bases from J, with 8 as the unmatched junction base count. For each case, genomic DNA was isolated from ten 5-um FFPE scrolls with the QIAamp DNA FFPE tissue kit. To test whether coeliac disease can be classified from the TCR repertoire, the study used fully anonymised formalin-fixed paraffin-embedded duodenal biopsies that were not needed for diagnosis. The protocol used for the library was multiplex PCR. The instrument given in TCRdb is Ion Torrent PGM. The LymphoTrack kit, which has primers carrying Illumina adapters, was used to amplify TRG repertoires from roughly 210 ng of biopsy DNA. After purification with AMPure XP beads and quantification on a 2100 Bioanalyzer, the TRG amplicons were pooled in equimolar amounts. An Ion PGM instrument was used to sequence the TRG libraries. The study's processing was this. FastX discarded any read in which over 10% of nucleotides had a quality score below the third quartile for that patient. IMGT/HighV-QUEST was used to align reads in order to assign V, D and J genes, locate CDR3 regions and judge functionality. Sequences were converted to amino acids, and every sequence predicted to be non-functional was removed. CDR3s were split into kmers, with and without positional annotation; kmer frequencies underwent PCA, and samples were clustered using all 1023 combinations of PCs 1-10. Classification was validated by leave-one-out cross-validation, in which parameters were re-optimised on the remaining samples each time. Shannon diversity was calculated with the vegan R package from repeated random subsamples, each the size of the lowest read count. TCRdb reanalyzed the public reads with the CATT caller, and identical DNA sequences were merged afterwards. TCRdb assigned the V and J calls; the authors' analysis was not used. The table for this sample lists several hundred gamma-chain clones; roughly 52% of them were counted only once. The ten largest account for around 10% of the sample.

As to this clone: Its antigen target is currently unknown. No base quality information exists; no much larger clone differs at one position.

This clonotype was obtained from a human donor with celiac disease. This chain is built from TRGV3 and TRGJ1 or TRGJ2. Sequencing used a duodenal biopsy. CDR3 loop: CATWDAPSNYYKKLF. Read as DNA, the sequence is TGTGCCACCTGGGACGCCCCATCGAATTATTATAAGAAACTCTTT.